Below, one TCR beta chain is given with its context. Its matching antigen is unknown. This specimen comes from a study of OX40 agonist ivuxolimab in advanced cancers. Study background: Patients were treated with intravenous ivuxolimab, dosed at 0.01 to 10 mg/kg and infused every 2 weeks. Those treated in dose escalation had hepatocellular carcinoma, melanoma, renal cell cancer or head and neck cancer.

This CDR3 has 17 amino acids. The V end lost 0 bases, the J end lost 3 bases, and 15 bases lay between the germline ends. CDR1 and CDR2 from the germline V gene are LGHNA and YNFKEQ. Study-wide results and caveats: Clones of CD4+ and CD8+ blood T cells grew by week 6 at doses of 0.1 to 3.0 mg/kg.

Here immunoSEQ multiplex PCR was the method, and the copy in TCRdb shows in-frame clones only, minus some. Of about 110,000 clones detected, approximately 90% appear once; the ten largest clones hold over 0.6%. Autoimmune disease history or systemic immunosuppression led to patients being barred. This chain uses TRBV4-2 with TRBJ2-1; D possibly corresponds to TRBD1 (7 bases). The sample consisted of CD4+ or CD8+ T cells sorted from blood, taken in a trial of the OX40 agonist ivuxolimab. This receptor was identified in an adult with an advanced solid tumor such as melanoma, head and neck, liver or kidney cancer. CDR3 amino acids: CASSQDNRGGSYNEQFF. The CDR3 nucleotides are TGTGCCAGCAGCCAAGATAACAGGGGAGGAAGCTACAATGAGCAGTTCTTC.